Listed below are T cell receptor beta chains from one sample, sequenced in a study of metastatic and nonmetastatic thyroid tumors. From the PCR reads, TCRdb re-called clones with MiXCR. The sample has some 20,000 clones, approximately 16% seen once. The sequencing sample was made of blood. Receptors were obtained from a male donor with papillary thyroid cancer or a benign thyroid nodule (not recorded which). Some clones in this sample may be carry-over from other donors' samples. CDR3s include the opening cysteine and the closing phenylalanine or tryptophan. The order of the fields is D gene, CDR3 length, V gene, J gene, clone size, CDR3 protein, CDR3 DNA. A D gene is named only where the DNA matches it firmly. Clone size, where shown, is once, few, many, or a class for clones that have expanded.

TRBD2,15,TRBV2,TRBJ2-7,many,CASSEAKRGAYEQYF,TGTGCCAGCAGTGAAGCTAAGCGGGGAGCCTACGAGCAGTACTTC
TRBD2,14,TRBV7-7,TRBJ2-3,many,CASSLAGSTDTQYF,TGTGCTAGCAGCTTAGCGGGCAGCACAGATACGCAGTATTTT
.,14,TRBV6-1,TRBJ2-7,many,CASSLDSKDDEQYF,TGTGCCAGCAGTCTGGACTCAAAAGATGACGAGCAGTACTTC
.,13,TRBV5-1,TRBJ2-3,.,CASSPEFADTQYF,TGCGCCAGCAGCCCGGAGTTCGCAGATACGCAGTATTTT
.,19,TRBV6-5,TRBJ2-2,many,CASSYSILGDPQNTGELFF,TGTGCCAGCAGTTACTCGATATTAGGGGATCCACAAAACACCGGGGAGCTGTTTTTT
.,15,TRBV6-1,TRBJ1-3,medium-sized,CASRATIGSGNTIYF,TGTGCCAGCAGGGCCACCATTGGATCTGGAAACACCATATATTTT
.,14,TRBV2,TRBJ1-5,few,CASRSGEGYQPQHF,TGTGCCAGCAGATCTGGCGAGGGTTACCAGCCCCAGCATTTT
TRBD2,13,TRBV19,TRBJ2-7,many,CASSAGTSYEQYF,TGTGCCAGTAGCGCCGGGACTAGCTACGAGCAGTACTTC
TRBD2,15,TRBV6-1,TRBJ2-1,few,CASSDVAGSYNEQFF,TGTGCCAGCAGTGACGTAGCGGGGTCCTACAATGAGCAGTTCTTC
.,15,TRBV20-1,TRBJ2-1,.,CSATGGGSSYNEQFF,TGCAGTGCTACGGGTGGGGGGTCATCCTACAATGAGCAGTTCTTC
TRBD1,13,TRBV11-2,TRBJ1-4,many,CASSLGGQLKVFF,TGTGCCAGCAGCTTAGGGGGACAGTTGAAGGTGTTTTTT
.,14,TRBV4-2,TRBJ2-5,medium-sized,CASSQDPQRETQYF,TGTGCCAGCAGCCAAGATCCCCAGCGAGAGACCCAGTACTTC
.,12,TRBV7-2,TRBJ2-7,medium-sized,CASNNGAYEQYF,TGTGCCAGCAACAACGGGGCCTACGAGCAGTACTTC
.,12,TRBV7-9,TRBJ1-2,few,CASSLGVRVYTF,TGTGCCAGCAGCTTAGGGGTCCGGGTCTACACCTTC
.,13,TRBV20-1,TRBJ2-1,many,CSVSDQRWNEQFF,TGCAGTGTTTCGGACCAGCGGTGGAATGAGCAGTTCTTC
TRBD1,13,TRBV6-1,TRBJ1-1,medium-sized,CIGDRKGDTEAFF,TGTATAGGGGACAGGAAAGGGGACACTGAAGCTTTCTTT
TRBD1,19,TRBV3-1,TRBJ1-3,many,CASSRSPLGQPNSGNTIYF,TGTGCCAGCAGCCGATCCCCCTTGGGACAGCCCAACTCTGGAAACACCATATATTTT
TRBD1,15,TRBV7-9,TRBJ1-5,many,CASSSSDREGQPQHF,TGTGCCAGCAGCTCCTCTGACAGGGAGGGTCAGCCCCAGCATTTT
TRBD2,15,TRBV3-1,TRBJ2-1,many,CASSRKASGGNEQFF,TGTGCCAGCAGTCGAAAGGCCTCGGGGGGCAATGAGCAGTTCTTC
.,12,TRBV6-1,TRBJ2-1,many,CASRIRVDEQFF,TGTGCCAGCAGAATCAGGGTGGATGAGCAGTTCTTC
.,13,TRBV5-1,TRBJ1-1,.,CASSTQGDTEAFF,TGCGCCAGCAGCACACAAGGAGACACTGAAGCTTTCTTT
.,15,TRBV20-1,TRBJ2-1,many,CSAPDPGLYYNEQFF,TGCAGTGCCCCAGACCCGGGACTTTACTACAATGAGCAGTTCTTC
.,16,TRBV6-2/TRBV6-3,TRBJ2-1,many,CASSYRAVPVPHEQFF,TGTGCCAGCAGTTACCGAGCGGTCCCAGTCCCCCATGAGCAGTTCTTC
.,15,TRBV7-9,TRBJ1-4,.,CASSFRGTQGGKLFF,TGTGCCAGCAGCTTTCGAGGCACTCAGGGTGGAAAACTGTTTTTT
.,14,TRBV5-1,TRBJ2-5,many,CASSSLLLQETQYF,TGCGCCAGCAGCTCGTTACTCCTTCAAGAGACCCAGTACTTC
.,15,TRBV20-1,TRBJ2-7,many,CSATGTQRVGNEQYF,TGCAGTGCTACCGGAACTCAGCGGGTGGGCAACGAGCAGTACTTC
.,14,TRBV4-2,TRBJ1-1,many,CASSQDQGSTEAFF,TGTGCCAGCAGCCAAGACCAGGGTTCCACTGAAGCTTTCTTT
.,14,TRBV6-4,TRBJ2-3,many,CASSASEGADTQYF,TGTGCCAGCAGTGCCAGCGAGGGGGCAGATACGCAGTATTTT
.,11,TRBV30,TRBJ1-1,.,CAWGRGPEAFF,TGTGCCTGGGGTAGGGGCCCTGAAGCTTTCTTT
.,12,TRBV12-3/TRBV12-4,TRBJ1-1,many,CASSWTATVAFF,TGTGCCAGCAGTTGGACAGCTACTGTAGCTTTCTTT
TRBD1,16,TRBV5-1,TRBJ1-1,.,CASSLGQGVEDTEAFF,TGCGCCAGCAGCTTAGGACAGGGGGTTGAGGACACTGAAGCTTTCTTT
.,12,TRBV27,TRBJ2-7,many,CASSLLGGEQYF,TGTGCCAGCAGTTTATTAGGTGGGGAGCAGTACTTC
.,14,TRBV7-8,TRBJ2-3,many,CASSLAGARDTQYF,TGTGCCAGCAGCTTAGCGGGAGCTAGAGATACGCAGTATTTT
TRBD1,15,TRBV2,TRBJ1-5,many,CASREQGYSNQPQHF,TGTGCCAGCAGGGAACAGGGGTATAGCAATCAGCCCCAGCATTTT
TRBD1,15,TRBV12-3/TRBV12-4,TRBJ1-1,many,CASSLGTGGNTEAFF,TGTGCCAGCAGCCTAGGGACAGGGGGGAACACTGAAGCTTTCTTT
.,11,TRBV7-9,TRBJ2-5,once,CASSSTATQYF,TGTGCCAGCAGCTCTACGGCGACCCAGTACTTC
.,16,TRBV18,TRBJ2-7,medium-sized,CASSSPDSGLRYEQYF,TGTGCCAGCTCATCACCCGACTCGGGTCTTAGGTACGAGCAGTACTTC
.,15,TRBV4-2,TRBJ1-3,many,CASSQEVTIGNTIYF,TGTGCCAGCAGCCAAGAGGTTACCATTGGAAACACCATATATTTT
.,13,TRBV11-1,TRBJ2-2,.,CASCRVQTGELFF,TGTGCCAGCTGTCGGGTACAGACCGGGGAGCTGTTTTTT
.,12,TRBV4-1,TRBJ2-7,medium-sized,CASSQAPHEQYF,TGCGCCAGCAGCCAAGCACCTCACGAGCAGTACTTC
.,14,TRBV6-2/TRBV6-3,TRBJ2-7,.,CASSYANSSYEQYF,TGTGCCAGCAGTTACGCCAACAGCTCCTACGAGCAGTACTTC